This entry features one T cell receptor beta chain sequence. Relative to its sample, this clone is large (0.1 to 1%). The antigen this receptor binds is unknown. Base qualities are not at hand, and no much larger clone is one base apart. The data stem from a study of regulatory T cells listed by TCRdb under 2018. In terms of the full investigation: The study compared T-cell receptor beta repertoires of sorted regulatory, conventional CD4+ and CD8+ T cells in CD3G-deficient patients with those in healthy controls.

Every CD3G-deficient patient showed evidence of autoimmunity, and the autoimmunity was more severe in two of the patients. Patients ranged from 2 to 39 years of age at testing and had reduced naive and increased memory CD4+ and CD8+ T-cell proportions. The patient group comprised roughly 6 individuals with CD3G deficiency. Patient samples and clinical data were obtained from an international physician network spanning the United States, Europe and Asia. Ficoll density separation was used to isolate peripheral blood mononuclear cells. CD3+ CD8+ CD4- T cells were isolated using a FACSAria cell sorter. The study at large found these results: Patient-derived CD8+ T cells showed a nonsignificant trend toward reduced Shannon entropy compared with control CD8+ cells. Restricted unique TRB V-J pairs and skewed V and J gene usage were observed in patient repertoires, most markedly in regulatory T cells.

The multiplex PCR used 52 forward TRBV primers and 13 reverse TRBJ primers, with assay-based and computational corrections for amplification bias. Within the immunoSEQ assay, multiplex PCR amplified rearranged TRB loci from genomic DNA. TRB amplicons were sequenced on an Illumina HiSeq platform. Per the source publication's procedure: Custom algorithms error-filtered the raw sequences and aligned them to reference gene sequences, after which the immunoSEQ online tools were used for analysis. Frequencies of productive and nonproductive TRB rearrangements were evaluated among both unique and total sequences. Hydrophobicity and amino acid composition of residues 6 and 7 within the TRB CDR3 were used to estimate the potential for self-reactivity. Groups were compared by t tests, Mann-Whitney tests or two-way ANOVA performed in Prism software. Not all clones reach the TCRdb copy of this immuneACCESS table, which keeps in-frame sequences only. Checked studies attribute under half of the gap to unresolved V genes and leave the rest unexplained. V, J and clone size were drawn from that table, and D and trimming were deduced from the DNA. The sample table records approximately 10,000 clones; 84% of these occur just once. 10% to 13% of the sample is taken by the ten largest.

The V end loses 1 base and the J end loses 6 bases, and a stretch of 10 bases separates them. Taken from the germline V gene, the CDR1 and CDR2 loops are MDHEN and SYDVKM. Including the terminal cysteine and phenylalanine, the CDR3 comprises 13 residues. Just the 39-base CDR3 DNA is kept, in frame starting at base 1. The sequencing input was CD8+ T cells sorted from blood. The clonotype comes from a person aged 18 to 30 with CD3G deficiency. The chain employs TRBV28 and TRBJ2-7; the D gene is perhaps TRBD2, on 5 matching bases. Read as DNA, the sequence is TGTGCCAGCAGTTTATATCGTGGGAGCGAGCAGTACTTC. It translates as CASSLYRGSEQYF.